Presented here are 12 T cell receptor beta chains from one specimen sequenced in a study of blood T cells in healthy people across ages. Then a second PCR, running roughly 7 to 11 cycles, was carried out with a sample-barcoded 5' primer and a J-beta primer mix. TCRdb called the 5' RACE reads again in MiXCR, with one record for every CDR3 protein. The table shows under 950,000 distinct CDR3 sequences, with 20% to 25% occurring only once. Sequencing was carried out using blood. The receptors originated from a man in his 70s in good health.

This clonotype occurred a few times. The chain couples TRBV5-1 to TRBJ2-1; 7 bases agree with TRBD1. In germline, CDR1 is SGHRS, CDR2 YFSETQ. The CDR3 totals 15 residues. Losses at the gene ends were 0 bases for V and 5 bases for J; bases not matched to a gene: 5. CDR3 bases: TGCGCCAGCAGCTTGGGAGGGGGCCTTCACAATGAGCAGTTCTTC. Its protein is CASSLGGGLHNEQFF. Full variable domain (remainder filled in from reference TRBV5-1 and TRBJ2-1): KAGVTQTPRYLIKTRGQQVTLSCSPISGHRSVSWYQQTPGQGLQFLFEYFSETQRNKGNFPGRFSGRQFSNSRSEMNVSTLELGDSALYLCASSLGGGLHNEQFFGPGTRLTVL.

This clonotype has at least ten counts. J is TRBJ1-1 and V is TRBV18, with D possibly matching TRBD1 (6 bases). Trimming stripped 8 bases from V and 2 bases from J, with 12 bases between. The CDR3 is 13 residues long. The V gene's germline CDR1 is KGHSH and CDR2 LQKENI. The CDR3 DNA follows: TGTGCCAGCAGTCCGGGGACAAACACTGAAGCTTTCTTT. This sequence encodes CASSPGTNTEAFF.

The chain employs TRBV20-1 and TRBJ1-2; tentative D call: TRBD1 (5 bases). Germline V CDR1 and CDR2: DFQATT, SNEGSKA (reference sequence). V was pared by 1 base and J by 13 bases, with 13 bases between. This CDR3 has 11 residues. In nucleotides, the CDR3 is TGCAGTGCTAGAGGTCCAGGGAAGGCCACCTTC. It specifies CSARGPGKATF.

This clonotype was counted a few times. The V and J genes are TRBV2 and TRBJ2-7, with D unresolved. The DNA end lines up better with TRBJ2-1; the J call may be wrong. There are 14 residues in the CDR3. Germline-derived CDR1 and CDR2 are SNHLY and FYNNEI. The CDR3 nucleotides read TGTGCCAGCAGGGAGTCGCCGAATTACAATGAGCAGTTCTTC. Translated, it gives CASRESPNYNEQFF.

This clonotype showed up just a few times. The rearrangement uses TRBV10-3 and TRBJ2-5; D unclear. In germline, CDR1 is ENHRY, CDR2 SYGVKD. This CDR3 is built from 14 residues. V lost 10 bases to trimming and J lost 5 bases, with 20 bases between them. CDR3 nucleotide sequence: TGTGCCACCAGCCCTGACCTAAGAGTGGAGACCCAGTACTTC. Translated, it gives CATSPDLRVETQYF.

This clonotype turned up a few times. The chain uses TRBV28 and TRBJ2-6; D perhaps matches TRBD1 (6 bases). The CDR3 extends over 17 amino acids. Per the germline V gene, CDR1 is MDHEN and CDR2 is SYDVKM. V lost 5 bases and J lost 3, with 17 bases in between. The CDR3 DNA reads TGTGCCAGCAGTGCAAGGTCGTGGGGGCGTGGGGCCAACGTCCTGACTTTC. Its protein is CASSARSWGRGANVLTF.

This chain joins TRBV29-1 and TRBJ1-1, with D perhaps TRBD1 (6 bases). V was shortened by 3 bases and J by 6 bases, with 17 bases between the two germline ends. Germline V gene data show CDR1 as SQVTM and CDR2 as ANQGSEA. There are 14 residues in the CDR3. CDR3 nucleotides: TGCAGCGTTGATGCACTGCAAGGGACACCTGAAGCTTTCTTT. Translation: CSVDALQGTPEAFF.

There are a few counts of this clonotype. The chain recombines TRBV20-1 with TRBJ2-1; D remains unclear. V lost 3 bases and J 10 bases, leaving 7 bases between the germline ends. The CDR3 has 10 residues. The germline gives CDR1 DFQATT, CDR2 SNEGSKA (reference sequence). Here the CDR3 reads CSASAPEQFF. CDR3 DNA sequence: TGCAGTGCTAGCGCCCCGGAGCAGTTCTTC.

This clonotype came up a few times. The CDR3 reads CASSVIGNNRYF. The CDR3, as DNA: TGTGCCAGCAGTGTTATAGGGAATAATCGGTACTTC. The chain is built from TRBV2 and TRBJ2-4; D unresolved. V gave up 4 bases and J gave up 15 bases, with 16 bases separating them. CDR1 is SNHLY, CDR2 FYNNEI, per germline. The CDR3 is 12 amino acids.

In its sample, this clonotype was seen a few times. The chain combines TRBV12-3 or TRBV12-4 with TRBJ2-1; 7 positions agree with TRBD1. V lost 6 bases to trimming and J lost 1 base; unmatched junction nucleotides: 6. CDR3 length: 15 amino acids. CDR3 loop: CASRSRDSSYNEQFF. The CDR3 coding sequence is TGTGCCAGCAGGAGCCGGGACAGTTCCTACAATGAGCAGTTCTTC.

The chain combines TRBV6-2 or TRBV6-3 with TRBJ2-1; 11 bases are shared with TRBD2. Germline V lookup: CDR1 MNHEY, CDR2 SVGEGT. The CDR3 loop spans 17 amino acids. V trimming: 0 bases; J trimming: 3 bases; junction bases outside the gene matches: 4. Here the CDR3 DNA reads TGTGCCAGCAGTTACTCGGGACTAGCGGCCATCTACAATGAGCAGTTCTTC. It specifies CASSYSGLAAIYNEQFF.

This clonotype has only a few counts. V usage is TRBV18 and J usage is TRBJ2-5, with TRBD2 matching 7 bases. CDR1 KGHSH and CDR2 LQKENI come from the germline V gene. The ends lost 3 bases at V and 5 bases at J; junction bases unmatched: 12. The CDR3 loop spans 16 amino acids. CDR3 nucleotides: TGTGCCAGCTCACCTTCTTCAGCGGGGAGAAGGGAGACCCAGTACTTC. Translating gives CASSPSSAGRRETQYF.